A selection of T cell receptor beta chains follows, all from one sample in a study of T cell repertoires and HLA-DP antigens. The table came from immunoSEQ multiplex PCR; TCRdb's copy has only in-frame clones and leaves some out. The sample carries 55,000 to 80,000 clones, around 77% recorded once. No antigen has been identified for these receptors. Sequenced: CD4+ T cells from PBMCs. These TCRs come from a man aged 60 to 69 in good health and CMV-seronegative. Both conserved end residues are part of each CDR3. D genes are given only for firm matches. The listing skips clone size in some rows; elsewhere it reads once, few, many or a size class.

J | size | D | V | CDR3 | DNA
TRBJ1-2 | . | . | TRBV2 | CASSEGGPYGYTF | TGTGCCAGCAGTGAAGGGGGACCCTATGGCTACACCTTC
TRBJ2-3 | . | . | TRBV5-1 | CASSLDGITDTQYF | TGCGCCAGCAGCTTGGACGGGATCACAGATACGCAGTATTTT
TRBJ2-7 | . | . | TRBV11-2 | CASSSNRGGLRAYEQYF | TGTGCCAGCAGCTCAAATAGGGGGGGGCTTCGGGCCTACGAGCAGTACTTC
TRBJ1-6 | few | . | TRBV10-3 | CASHGAYNSPLHF | TGTGCCTCGCATGGCGCCTATAATTCACCCCTCCACTTT
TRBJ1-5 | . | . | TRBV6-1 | CASSEERNQPQHF | TGTGCCAGCAGTGAAGAAAGAAATCAGCCCCAGCATTTT
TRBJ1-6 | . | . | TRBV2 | CASTKGTPNSPLHF | TGTGCCAGCACTAAGGGGACACCTAATTCACCCCTCCACTTT
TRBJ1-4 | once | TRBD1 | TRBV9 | CASSPGTANEKLFF | TGTGCCAGCAGCCCCGGGACAGCTAATGAAAAACTGTTTTTT
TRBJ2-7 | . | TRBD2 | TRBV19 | CASSVSGNSYEQYF | TGTGCCAGTAGTGTAAGCGGGAACTCCTACGAGCAGTACTTC
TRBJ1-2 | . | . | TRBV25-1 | CASSELEGPNRLYGYTF | TGTGCCAGCAGTGAATTAGAGGGGCCGAATCGCCTCTATGGCTACACCTTC
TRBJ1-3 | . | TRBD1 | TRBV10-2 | CASRLATGQGGDTIYF | TGCGCCAGCAGGCTAGCCACCGGACAGGGGGGAGACACCATATATTTT
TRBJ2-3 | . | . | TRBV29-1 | CSVDYPDTQYF | TGCAGCGTCGACTATCCAGATACGCAGTATTTT
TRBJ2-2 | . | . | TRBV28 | CASSLLGAGTGELFF | TGTGCCAGCAGTTTATTGGGGGCGGGCACCGGGGAGCTGTTTTTT
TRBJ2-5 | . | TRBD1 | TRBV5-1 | CASSLGVDRAQETQYF | TGCGCCAGCAGCTTGGGGGTCGACAGGGCCCAAGAGACCCAGTACTTC
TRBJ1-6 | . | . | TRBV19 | CASSVYSGSPLHF | TGTGCCAGTAGCGTCTATAGCGGTTCACCCCTCCACTTT
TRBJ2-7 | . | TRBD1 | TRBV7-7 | CASSPQTGNNEQYF | TGTGCCAGCAGCCCCCAGACAGGGAACAACGAGCAGTACTTC
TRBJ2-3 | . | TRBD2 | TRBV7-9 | CASSLWSRLAGPGTDTQYF | TGTGCCAGCAGCTTATGGAGCAGACTAGCGGGGCCGGGGACAGATACGCAGTATTTT
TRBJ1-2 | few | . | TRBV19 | CATGETDRTNYGYTF | TGTGCCACCGGCGAAACAGACAGGACTAACTATGGCTACACCTTC
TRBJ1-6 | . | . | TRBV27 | CASQGSLGSPLHF | TGTGCCAGTCAGGGTTCCCTAGGGTCACCCCTCCACTTT
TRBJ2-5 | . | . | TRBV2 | CASMGGAGQREYQETQYF | TGTGCCAGCATGGGTGGGGCGGGGCAGAGGGAGTACCAAGAGACCCAGTACTTC
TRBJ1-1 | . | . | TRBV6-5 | CASSWRTNTEAFF | TGTGCCAGCAGTTGGCGGACGAACACTGAAGCTTTCTTT
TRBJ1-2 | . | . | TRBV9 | CASSPRQSYGYTF | TGTGCCAGCAGCCCCCGACAGTCCTATGGCTACACCTTC
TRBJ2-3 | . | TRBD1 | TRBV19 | CASSLRTGGVADTQYF | TGTGCCAGTAGTTTACGGACAGGGGGCGTCGCAGATACGCAGTATTTT
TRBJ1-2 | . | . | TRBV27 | CASSADSRPYGYTF | TGTGCCAGCAGTGCGGACAGCCGCCCCTATGGCTACACCTTC
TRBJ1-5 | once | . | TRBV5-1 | CASSPLTGNNQPQHF | TGCGCCAGCAGCCCGCTTACAGGGAACAATCAGCCCCAGCATTTT
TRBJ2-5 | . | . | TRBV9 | CASSGTNQETQYF | TGTGCCAGCAGCGGGACCAACCAAGAGACCCAGTACTTC
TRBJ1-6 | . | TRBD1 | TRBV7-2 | CASSRTGVNSPLHF | TGTGCCAGCAGCCGGACAGGGGTAAATTCACCCCTCCACTTT
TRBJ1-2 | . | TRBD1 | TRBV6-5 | CASSRYDRGRGYTF | TGTGCCAGCAGCCGTTACGACAGGGGGCGCGGCTACACCTTC
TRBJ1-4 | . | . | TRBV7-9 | CASSYDQTGTLFF | TGTGCCAGCAGCTACGATCAAACCGGGACTTTGTTTTTT
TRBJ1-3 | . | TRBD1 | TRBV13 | CASTGQGVSGNTIYF | TGTGCCAGCACGGGACAGGGGGTCTCTGGAAACACCATATATTTT
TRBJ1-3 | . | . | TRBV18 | CASSRELYRGGGSENTIYF | TGTGCCAGCTCACGAGAACTTTATAGGGGAGGCGGATCGGAAAACACCATATATTTT
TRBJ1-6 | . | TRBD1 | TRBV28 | CASSGGTGKLSPLHF | TGTGCCAGCAGTGGGGGGACAGGGAAGCTTTCACCCCTCCACTTT
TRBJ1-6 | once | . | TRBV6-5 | CASSYSVSLNSPLHF | TGTGCCAGCAGTTACTCGGTCTCATTGAATTCACCCCTCCACTTT
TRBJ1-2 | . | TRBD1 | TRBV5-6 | CASSLWDRVAGYTF | TGTGCCAGCAGCTTGTGGGACAGGGTGGCCGGCTACACCTTC
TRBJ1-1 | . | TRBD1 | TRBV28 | CASSEPGQGFSEAFF | TGTGCCAGCAGCGAACCGGGACAGGGGTTCTCTGAAGCTTTCTTT
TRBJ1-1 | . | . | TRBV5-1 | CASSPSGWGNTEAFF | TGCGCCAGCAGCCCCTCGGGGTGGGGGAACACTGAAGCTTTCTTT
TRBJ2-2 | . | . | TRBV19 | CASSVGRGLTGELFF | TGTGCCAGTAGTGTCGGCCGGGGACTCACCGGGGAGCTGTTTTTT
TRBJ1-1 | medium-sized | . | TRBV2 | CASSEDRYSTEAFF | TGTGCCAGCAGTGAAGACCGGTACAGCACTGAAGCTTTCTTT
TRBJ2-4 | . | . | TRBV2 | CASSEALPAGSKNIQYF | TGTGCCAGCAGTGAAGCGCTTCCAGCCGGTTCCAAAAACATTCAGTACTTC
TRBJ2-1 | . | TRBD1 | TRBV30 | CAWGPGQGVGRQFF | TGTGCCTGGGGCCCGGGACAGGGAGTAGGTCGGCAGTTCTTC
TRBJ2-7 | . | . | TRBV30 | CAWSPGLKGILEQYF | TGTGCCTGGAGCCCTGGACTGAAGGGGATCCTCGAGCAGTACTTC
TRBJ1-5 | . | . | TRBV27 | CASSPWGNQPQHF | TGTGCCAGCTCCCCTTGGGGCAATCAGCCCCAGCATTTT
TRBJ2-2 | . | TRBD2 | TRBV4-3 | CASSQGALAGHTGELFF | TGCGCCAGCAGCCAAGGGGCACTAGCGGGGCATACCGGGGAGCTGTTTTTT
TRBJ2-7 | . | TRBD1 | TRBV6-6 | CASSYEATGEYEQYF | TGTGCCAGCAGTTACGAAGCGACAGGGGAATACGAGCAGTACTTC
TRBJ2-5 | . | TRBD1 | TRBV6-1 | CASSEMTGRQETQYF | TGTGCCAGCAGTGAAATGACAGGGCGGCAAGAGACCCAGTACTTC
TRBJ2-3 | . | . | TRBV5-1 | CASSLEGSTDTQYF | TGCGCCAGCAGCTTGGAGGGAAGCACAGATACGCAGTATTTT
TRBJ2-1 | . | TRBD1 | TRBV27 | CASSLNRGREQFF | TGTGCCAGCAGTTTAAACAGGGGCAGGGAGCAGTTCTTC
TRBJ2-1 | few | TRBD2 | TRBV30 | CAWRRLAGGYNEQFF | TGTGCCTGGAGAAGGCTAGCGGGGGGATACAATGAGCAGTTCTTC
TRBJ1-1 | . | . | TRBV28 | CASRGPTAVAFF | TGTGCCAGCAGGGGTCCGACGGCTGTGGCTTTCTTT
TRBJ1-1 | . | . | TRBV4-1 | CASSQEARPNTEAFF | TGCGCCAGCAGCCAAGAGGCCAGGCCCAACACTGAAGCTTTCTTT
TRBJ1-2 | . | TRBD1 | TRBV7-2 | CASSLAGSGTGMGYGYTF | TGTGCCAGCAGCTTAGCGGGAAGCGGGACAGGGATGGGCTATGGCTACACCTTC
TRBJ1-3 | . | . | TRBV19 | CASSYDGSGNTIYF | TGTGCCAGTAGTTACGACGGGTCTGGAAACACCATATATTTT
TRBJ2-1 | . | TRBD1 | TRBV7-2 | CASSPRGDRGRGEQFF | TGTGCCAGCAGCCCGCGGGGGGACAGGGGGCGCGGTGAGCAGTTCTTC
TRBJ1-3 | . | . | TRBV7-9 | CASSLVGNTIYF | TGTGCCAGCAGCTTAGTTGGAAACACCATATATTTT